This T cell receptor beta chain was obtained from a study of cytomegalovirus exposure and HLA in healthy donors. Study observations and caveats: In a later analysis, first-cohort TCR clusters were found to tend to co-occur in the 120 or so validation repertoires. In vitro checks showed that three CMV-associated chains really do target CMV antigens.

The donors were members of the validation cohort comprising about 120 subjects, separate from the roughly 730-subject first cohort. The CDR3 length is 15 residues. Trimming pared 0 bases from V and 4 bases from J, leaving 13 bases between. From germline, CDR1 is ENHRY and CDR2 SYGVKD. Profiling relied on immunoSEQ multiplex PCR, and the TCRdb table lists in-frame clones only, not all of them. In the table there are roughly 45,000 clones, 94% of which are singletons. Of note for this clone: As yet, its antigen is unknown.

V gene TRBV10-3 combines with J gene TRBJ2-7; D is perhaps TRBD2 (5 bases). This TCR derives from a woman aged 18-35 years in good health and CMV-seropositive. The specimen was PBMCs. In DNA form, the CDR3 reads TGTGCCATCAGTGAGTCGACGCGGAGGCTATACGAGCAGTACTTC. Translation gives CAISESTRRLYEQYF.